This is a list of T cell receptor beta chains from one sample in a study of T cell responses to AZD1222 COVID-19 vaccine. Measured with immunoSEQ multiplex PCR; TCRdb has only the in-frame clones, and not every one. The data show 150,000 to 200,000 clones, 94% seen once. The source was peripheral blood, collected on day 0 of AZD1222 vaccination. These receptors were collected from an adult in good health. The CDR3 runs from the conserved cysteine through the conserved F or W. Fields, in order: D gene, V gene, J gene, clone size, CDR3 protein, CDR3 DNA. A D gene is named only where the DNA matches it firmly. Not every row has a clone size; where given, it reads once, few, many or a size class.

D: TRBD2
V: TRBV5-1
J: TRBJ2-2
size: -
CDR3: CASSLASGRNTGELFF
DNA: TGCGCCAGCAGCTTGGCTAGCGGGAGGAACACCGGGGAGCTGTTTTTT

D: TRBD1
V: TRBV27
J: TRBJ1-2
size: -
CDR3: CASSSFLTGGDYGYTF
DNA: TGTGCCAGCAGTTCCTTTCTGACAGGGGGGGACTATGGCTACACCTTC

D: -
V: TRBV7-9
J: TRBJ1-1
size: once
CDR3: CASSPRLDTEAFF
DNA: TGTGCCAGCAGCCCCCGACTGGACACTGAAGCTTTCTTT

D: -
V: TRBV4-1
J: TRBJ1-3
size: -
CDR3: CASSQDLGGDTIYF
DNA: TGCGCCAGCAGCCAAGATCTCGGGGGGGACACCATATATTTT

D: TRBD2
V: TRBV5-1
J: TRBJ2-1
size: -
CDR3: CASSVTSGNEQFF
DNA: TGCGCCAGCAGTGTGACTAGCGGCAATGAGCAGTTCTTC

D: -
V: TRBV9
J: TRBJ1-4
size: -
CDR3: CASSFGPGGAREKLFF
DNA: -

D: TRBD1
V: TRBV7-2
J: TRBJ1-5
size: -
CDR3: CASSLRTGDQPQHF
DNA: TGTGCCAGCAGCCTCCGGACAGGCGATCAGCCCCAGCATTTT

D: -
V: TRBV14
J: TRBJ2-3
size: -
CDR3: CASSQDYIDTQYF
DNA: TGTGCCAGCAGCCAAGACTATATCGATACGCAGTATTTT

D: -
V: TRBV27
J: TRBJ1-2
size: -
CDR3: CASSLSAGRAFNYGYTF
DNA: TGTGCCAGCAGTTTATCGGCAGGCCGGGCATTTAACTATGGCTACACCTTC

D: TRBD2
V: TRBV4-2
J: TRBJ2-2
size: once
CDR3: CASSQLRTSGSVDTGELFF
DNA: TGTGCCAGCAGCCAACTGAGGACTAGCGGGAGCGTCGACACCGGGGAGCTGTTTTTT

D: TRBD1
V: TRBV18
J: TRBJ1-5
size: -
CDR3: CASSLFRQGDSNQPQHF
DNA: TGTGCCAGCTCGCTCTTCCGACAGGGGGATAGCAATCAGCCCCAGCATTTT

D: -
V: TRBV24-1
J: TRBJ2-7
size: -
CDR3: CATNLSSYEQYF
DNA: TGTGCCACCAACCTGAGCTCCTACGAGCAGTACTTC

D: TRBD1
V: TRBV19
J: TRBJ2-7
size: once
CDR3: CASSTQGVGREQYF
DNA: TGTGCCAGTAGTACCCAGGGGGTAGGCCGCGAGCAGTACTTC

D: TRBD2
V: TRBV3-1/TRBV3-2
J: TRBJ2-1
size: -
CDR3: CASSQGQRDWYNEQFF
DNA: TGTGCCAGCAGCCAAGGCCAGCGGGATTGGTACAATGAGCAGTTCTTC

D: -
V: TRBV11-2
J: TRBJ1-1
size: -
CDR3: CASSSLRAGTRGTEAFF
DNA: TGTGCCAGCAGCTCCCTAAGGGCTGGGACCAGGGGCACTGAAGCTTTCTTT

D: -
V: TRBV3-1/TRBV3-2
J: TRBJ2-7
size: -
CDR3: CASSQDFTGQYF
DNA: TGTGCCAGCAGCCAAGATTTCACGGGGCAGTACTTC

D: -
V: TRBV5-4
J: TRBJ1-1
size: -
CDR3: CASSDVWTDEAFF
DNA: TGTGCCAGCAGCGATGTTTGGACAGATGAAGCTTTCTTT

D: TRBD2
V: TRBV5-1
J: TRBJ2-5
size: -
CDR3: CASSFPGGETQYF
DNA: TGCGCCAGCAGCTTCCCCGGGGGGGAGACCCAGTACTTC

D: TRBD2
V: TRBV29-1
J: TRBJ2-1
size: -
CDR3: CSVGLAGNNEQFF
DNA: TGCAGCGTTGGACTAGCGGGGAACAATGAGCAGTTCTTC

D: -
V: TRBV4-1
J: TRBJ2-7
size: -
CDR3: CASTSGYEQYF
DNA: TGCGCCAGCACCTCAGGGTACGAGCAGTACTTC

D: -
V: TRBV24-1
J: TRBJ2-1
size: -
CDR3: CATSDRGKPFF
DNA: TGTGCCACCAGTGATAGGGGGAAGCCGTTCTTC

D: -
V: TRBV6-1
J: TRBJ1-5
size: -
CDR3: CASSGWPEMISNQPQHF
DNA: TGTGCCAGCAGTGGTTGGCCCGAGATGATTAGCAATCAGCCCCAGCATTTT

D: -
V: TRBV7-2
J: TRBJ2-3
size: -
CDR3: CASSNSGSRDTQYF
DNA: TGTGCCAGCAGCAATAGCGGAAGCAGAGATACGCAGTATTTT

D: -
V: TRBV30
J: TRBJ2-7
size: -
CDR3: CAWSPGVRTYEQYF
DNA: TGTGCCTGGAGCCCGGGGGTCCGGACCTACGAGCAGTACTTC

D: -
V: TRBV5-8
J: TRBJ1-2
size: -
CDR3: CASSSRYGYTF
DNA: TGTGCCAGCAGCTCTAGGTATGGCTACACCTTC

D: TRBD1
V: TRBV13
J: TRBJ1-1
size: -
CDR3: CASSSDRRGEAFF
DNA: TGTGCCAGCAGCTCGGACAGGAGGGGCGAAGCTTTCTTT

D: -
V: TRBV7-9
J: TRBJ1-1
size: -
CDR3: CASSLAVSAFF
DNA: TGTGCCAGCAGCTTAGCGGTGTCAGCTTTCTTT

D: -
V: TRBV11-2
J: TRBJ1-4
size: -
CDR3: CASSPAGTPSTNEKLFF
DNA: TGTGCCAGCAGCCCAGCCGGGACCCCCTCAACTAATGAAAAACTGTTTTTT

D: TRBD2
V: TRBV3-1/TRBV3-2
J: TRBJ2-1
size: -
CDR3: CASSLIAGGPNEQFF
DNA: TGTGCCAGCAGCCTAATAGCGGGAGGGCCGAATGAGCAGTTCTTC

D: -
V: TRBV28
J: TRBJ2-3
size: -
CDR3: CASSLGATDSDTQYF
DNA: TGTGCCAGCAGTTTAGGGGCTACGGACTCAGATACGCAGTATTTT

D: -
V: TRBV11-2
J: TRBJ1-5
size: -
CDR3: CASSLEGRQPQHF
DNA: TGTGCCAGCAGCTTGGAGGGTCGTCAGCCCCAGCATTTT

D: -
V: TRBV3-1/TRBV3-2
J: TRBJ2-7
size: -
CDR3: CASSQDQRSEQYF
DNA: TGTGCCAGCAGCCAAGATCAGAGGAGCGAGCAGTACTTC

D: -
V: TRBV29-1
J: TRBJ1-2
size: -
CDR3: CSVDRAGYGYTF
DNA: TGCAGCGTTGATCGGGCGGGCTATGGCTACACCTTC

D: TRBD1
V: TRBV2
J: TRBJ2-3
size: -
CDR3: CATPGQGTDTQYF
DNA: TGTGCCACACCGGGACAGGGGACAGATACGCAGTATTTT

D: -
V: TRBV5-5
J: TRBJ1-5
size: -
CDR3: CASSLGAWTANQPQHF
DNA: TGTGCCAGCAGCTTGGGGGCCTGGACAGCAAATCAGCCCCAGCATTTT

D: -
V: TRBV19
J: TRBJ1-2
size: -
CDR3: CASRYQDLGYTF
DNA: TGTGCCAGTAGGTACCAGGACCTTGGCTACACCTTC

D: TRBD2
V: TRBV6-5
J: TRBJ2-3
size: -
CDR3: CASRLAGAKDTQYF
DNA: TGTGCCAGCCGGCTAGCGGGAGCCAAAGATACGCAGTATTTT

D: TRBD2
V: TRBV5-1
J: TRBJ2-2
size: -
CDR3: CASSQTSSGELFF
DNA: TGCGCCAGCAGCCAGACTAGCTCCGGGGAGCTGTTTTTT

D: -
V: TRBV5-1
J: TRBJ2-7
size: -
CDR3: CASSLQGPEQYF
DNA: TGCGCCAGCAGCTTGCAGGGCCCCGAGCAGTACTTC

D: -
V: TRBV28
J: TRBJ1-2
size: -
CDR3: CASSLGRLTDYGYTF
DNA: TGTGCCAGCAGTCTTGGACGGTTGACCGACTATGGCTACACCTTC

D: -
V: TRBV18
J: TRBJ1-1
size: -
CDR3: CASSPRALTLNTEAFF
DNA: TGTGCCAGCTCACCACGCGCACTGACCCTGAACACTGAAGCTTTCTTT

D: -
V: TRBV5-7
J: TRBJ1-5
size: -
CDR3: CASSLCRLGGHF
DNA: TGTGCCAGCAGCTTGTGCAGGCTGGGAGGGCATTTT

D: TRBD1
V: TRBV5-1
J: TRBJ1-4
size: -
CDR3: CASSLEGAGEKLFF
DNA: TGCGCCAGCAGCTTGGAGGGGGCAGGTGAAAAACTGTTTTTT

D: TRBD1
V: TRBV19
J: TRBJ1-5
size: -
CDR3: CASADRSFNQPQHF
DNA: TGTGCCAGTGCGGACAGGTCCTTCAATCAGCCCCAGCATTTT

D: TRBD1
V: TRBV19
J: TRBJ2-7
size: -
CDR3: CASTPWTGHYEQYF
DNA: TGTGCCAGTACCCCTTGGACAGGCCACTACGAGCAGTACTTC

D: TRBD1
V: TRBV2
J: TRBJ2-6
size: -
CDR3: CASEGQSISGANVLTF
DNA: TGTGCCAGCGAGGGACAGTCGATCTCTGGGGCCAACGTCCTGACTTTC

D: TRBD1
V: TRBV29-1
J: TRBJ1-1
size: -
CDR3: CSVAGQAAGPNTEAFF
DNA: TGCAGCGTTGCGGGACAGGCAGCCGGGCCGAACACTGAAGCTTTCTTT

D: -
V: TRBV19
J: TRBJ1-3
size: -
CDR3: CASTDSISGNTIYF
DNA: TGTGCCAGTACGGACAGCATCTCTGGAAACACCATATATTTT

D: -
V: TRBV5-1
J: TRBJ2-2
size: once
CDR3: CASSLAPAGRQRELFF
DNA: TGCGCCAGCAGCTTGGCCCCGGCAGGGCGGCAGCGGGAGCTGTTTTTT

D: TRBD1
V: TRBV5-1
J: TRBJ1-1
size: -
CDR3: CASSGVGQGGTEAFF
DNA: TGCGCCAGCAGCGGGGTGGGACAGGGTGGCACTGAAGCTTTCTTT

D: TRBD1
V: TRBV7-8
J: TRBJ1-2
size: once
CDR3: CASSLETGWEGYTF
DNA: TGTGCCAGCAGCTTAGAGACAGGGTGGGAGGGCTACACCTTC

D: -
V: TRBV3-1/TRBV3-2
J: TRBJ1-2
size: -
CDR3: CASSQGAGGYTF
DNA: TGTGCCAGCAGCCAAGGGGCCGGAGGCTACACCTTC